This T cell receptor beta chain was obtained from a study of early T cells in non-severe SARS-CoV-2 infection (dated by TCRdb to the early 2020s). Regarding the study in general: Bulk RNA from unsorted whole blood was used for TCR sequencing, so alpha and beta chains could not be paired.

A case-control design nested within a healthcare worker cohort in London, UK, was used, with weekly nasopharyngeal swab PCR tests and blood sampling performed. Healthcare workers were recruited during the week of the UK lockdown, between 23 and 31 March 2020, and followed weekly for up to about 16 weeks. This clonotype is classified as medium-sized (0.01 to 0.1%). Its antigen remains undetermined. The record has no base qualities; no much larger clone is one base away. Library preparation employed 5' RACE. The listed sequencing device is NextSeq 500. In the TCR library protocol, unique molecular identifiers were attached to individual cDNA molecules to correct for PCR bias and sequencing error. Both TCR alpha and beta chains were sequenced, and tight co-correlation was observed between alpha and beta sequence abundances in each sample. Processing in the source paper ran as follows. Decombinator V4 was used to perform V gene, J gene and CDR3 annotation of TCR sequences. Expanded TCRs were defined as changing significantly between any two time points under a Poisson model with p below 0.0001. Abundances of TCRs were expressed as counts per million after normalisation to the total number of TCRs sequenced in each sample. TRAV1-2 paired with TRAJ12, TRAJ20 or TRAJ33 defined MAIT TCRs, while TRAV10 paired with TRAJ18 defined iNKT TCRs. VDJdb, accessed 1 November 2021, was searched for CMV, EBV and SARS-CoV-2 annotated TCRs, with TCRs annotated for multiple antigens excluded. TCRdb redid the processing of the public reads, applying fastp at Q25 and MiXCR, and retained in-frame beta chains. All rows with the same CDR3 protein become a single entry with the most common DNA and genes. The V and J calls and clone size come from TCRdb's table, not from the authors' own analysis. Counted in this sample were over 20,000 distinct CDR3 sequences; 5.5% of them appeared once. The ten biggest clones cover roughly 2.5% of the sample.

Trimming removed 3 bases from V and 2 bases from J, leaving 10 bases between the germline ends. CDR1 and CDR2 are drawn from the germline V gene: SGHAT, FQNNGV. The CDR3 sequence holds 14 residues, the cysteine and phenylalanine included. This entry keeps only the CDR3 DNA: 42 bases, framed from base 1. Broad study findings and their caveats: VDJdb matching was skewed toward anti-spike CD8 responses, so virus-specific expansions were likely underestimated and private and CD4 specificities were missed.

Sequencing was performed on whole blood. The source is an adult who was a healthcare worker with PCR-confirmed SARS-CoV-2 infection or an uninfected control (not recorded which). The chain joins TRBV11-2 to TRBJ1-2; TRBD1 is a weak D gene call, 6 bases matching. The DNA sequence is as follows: TGTGCCAGCAGCTTGACAGGACGAAACTATGGCTACACCTTC. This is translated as CASSLTGRNYGYTF.